This entry is about one T cell receptor (beta chain). This clonotype was seen a handful of times. Its antigen is unknown. The junction and the germline gene differ at one end; a read error may be behind it. This sample is drawn from a study of T cells after yellow fever vaccination (dated by TCRdb to between 2018 and 2020). With respect to the entire study: The SMART-Seq v4 Ultra Low Input RNA kit was used to prepare libraries from fractions with low cell numbers. Blood samples were taken at several timepoints before and after primary and secondary immunization, and bulk PBMC replicates and cell subsets were isolated. Bulk TCR alpha and beta repertoires were sequenced longitudinally to track T-cell clones before and after primary and booster YFV17D yellow fever vaccination. Two healthy male donors, one aged 18 to 29 and one aged 30 to 40 years, were included in the cohort. The paper's findings and limits, for the study overall: Because only a couple of donors were included in the study, the extent to which the findings can be generalized is limited. Computational filtering was needed because FACS-sorted repertoires could contain abundant contaminating clonotypes from the bulk population. After the booster, most clones that had expanded after primary vaccination were detected again (around 97% of CD4 and more than 80% of CD8), suggesting broad maintenance of memory. Compared with the primary T-cell response, the secondary T-cell response was faster but weaker, reaching its peak on day 5 rather than on day 15. A small share of clonotypes occurred in both CD4 and CD8 compartments, likely arising from convergent recombination.

Synthesis of TCR cDNA relied on 5'RACE template switching, a step that introduced a universal primer site along with unique molecular identifiers. cDNA synthesis was primed from both the TCR alpha and TCR beta constant segments. Libraries were amplified in two PCR steps, with sample barcodes and sequencing adapters added in the second step. Libraries were sequenced on Illumina HiSeq 2500 (2x100 bp) or NovaSeq (2x150 bp). In the original analysis: MIGEC was used to demultiplex reads and collapse the reads into UMI consensus sequences, and MiXCR was used for V(D)J alignment. Vaccine-responding clonotypes were defined with edgeR using replicate PBMC samples, requiring FDR below 0.01 and a log2 fold change above 5 up to day 15. Bulk clonotypes were assigned CD4 or CD8 identity according to which sequenced CD4 or CD8 repertoire held them at higher abundance. The public reads were quality trimmed at Q25 with fastp and then assembled into clones with MiXCR by TCRdb, keeping productive beta chains. Identical CDR3 protein sequences are pooled into one entry, listed with their most common genes and DNA. The V and J calls, along with clone size, are taken from TCRdb and not from the paper's own processing. The sample table lists roughly 70,000 distinct CDR3 sequences, 7.7% of them with a count of one. The top ten constitute about two fifths of the sample.

The sample's treatment or condition label, decoded: live attenuated yellow fever vaccine strain. PBMCs were isolated from peripheral blood using a standard Ficoll-Paque protocol. Dynabeads CD4 and CD8 positive selection kits were used to isolate the CD4 and CD8 T-cell fractions. TriZol was used to extract RNA from bulk PBMCs, from CD4 and CD8 fractions, and from dextramer-positive and dextramer-negative fractions. This receptor was taken from a man aged 25 to 45 who received the YFV17D yellow fever vaccine. The source was CD8+ T cells sorted from PBMCs, collected on the day of the yellow fever booster vaccination.

CDR3 sequence: CASSYSLSGRYTF. The nucleotide sequence reads TGTGCCAGCAGTTACTCGCTCTCTGGCCGTTATACCTTC. The chain joins TRBV6-5 to TRBJ2-5; too little of a D gene remains to name it. The germline V gene specifies MNHEY as CDR1 and SVGAGI as CDR2. The CDR3 runs 13 residues from the cysteine to the phenylalanine. Only the CDR3 DNA is retained, 39 bases long and in frame from the first base.